A selection of T cell receptor beta chains follows, all from one sample in a study of beta chain features in type 1 diabetes. This table comes from immunoSEQ multiplex PCR, and its TCRdb copy is limited to in-frame clones, with some not included. The profile shows a few hundred thousand clones, around 21% of them singletons. Material for sequencing was naive CD4+ T cells from blood. These TCRs come from a middle-aged woman with type 1 diabetes. Both conserved end residues are part of each CDR3. A D gene is named only where the DNA matches it firmly. Not every row has a clone size; where given, it reads once, few, many or a size class.

d_gene: TRBD1
abundance: -
v_gene: TRBV27
j_gene: TRBJ1-6
CDR3aa: CASSPGTGGSPGSPLHF
CDR3nt: TGTGCCAGCAGCCCCGGGACAGGGGGCTCCCCGGGATCACCCCTCCACTTT

d_gene: -
abundance: -
v_gene: TRBV7-3
j_gene: TRBJ2-3
CDR3aa: CASSLGLAQSTDTQYF
CDR3nt: TGTGCCAGCAGCTTAGGGCTAGCCCAAAGCACAGATACGCAGTATTTT

d_gene: -
abundance: -
v_gene: TRBV4-3
j_gene: TRBJ1-2
CDR3aa: CASSLDGANYGYTF
CDR3nt: TGCGCCAGCAGCCTTGACGGAGCTAACTATGGCTACACCTTC

d_gene: TRBD1
abundance: -
v_gene: TRBV5-1
j_gene: TRBJ1-6
CDR3aa: CASSLPGQGLSPLHF
CDR3nt: TGCGCCAGCAGCTTGCCGGGACAGGGACTCTCACCCCTCCACTTT

d_gene: -
abundance: -
v_gene: TRBV30
j_gene: TRBJ1-5
CDR3aa: CAWSVRGNQPQHF
CDR3nt: TGTGCCTGGAGTGTGAGAGGGAATCAGCCCCAGCATTTT

d_gene: -
abundance: few
v_gene: TRBV19
j_gene: TRBJ1-1
CDR3aa: CASPLNTEAFF
CDR3nt: TGTGCCAGTCCCTTGAACACTGAAGCTTTCTTT

d_gene: -
abundance: few
v_gene: TRBV19
j_gene: TRBJ2-5
CDR3aa: CASTGGSGQMETQYF
CDR3nt: TGTGCCAGTACAGGAGGAAGCGGGCAGATGGAGACCCAGTACTTC

d_gene: TRBD1
abundance: -
v_gene: TRBV18
j_gene: TRBJ1-3
CDR3aa: CASSPATGTGNTIYF
CDR3nt: TGTGCCAGCTCACCTGCGACAGGGACGGGAAACACCATATATTTT

d_gene: -
abundance: few
v_gene: TRBV5-4
j_gene: TRBJ2-3
CDR3aa: CASSLARTDTQYF
CDR3nt: TGTGCCAGCAGCTTGGCCCGTACAGATACGCAGTATTTT

d_gene: -
abundance: few
v_gene: TRBV5-1
j_gene: TRBJ2-7
CDR3aa: CASRAFYEQYF
CDR3nt: TGCGCCAGCAGAGCGTTCTACGAGCAGTACTTC

d_gene: -
abundance: few
v_gene: TRBV7-2
j_gene: TRBJ2-3
CDR3aa: CASSITGPSTDTQYF
CDR3nt: TGTGCCAGCAGCATAACAGGCCCAAGCACAGATACGCAGTATTTT

d_gene: -
abundance: once
v_gene: TRBV9
j_gene: TRBJ2-3
CDR3aa: CASSVGAGSTDTQYF
CDR3nt: TGTGCCAGCAGCGTAGGAGCAGGGAGCACAGATACGCAGTATTTT

d_gene: TRBD1
abundance: -
v_gene: TRBV30
j_gene: TRBJ1-2
CDR3aa: CAWARTGNYGYTF
CDR3nt: TGTGCCTGGGCTCGGACAGGGAACTATGGCTACACCTTC

d_gene: -
abundance: few
v_gene: TRBV6-5
j_gene: TRBJ2-5
CDR3aa: CASSSTFGTPQETQYF
CDR3nt: TGTGCCAGCAGTTCAACCTTCGGGACACCCCAAGAGACCCAGTACTTC

d_gene: -
abundance: few
v_gene: TRBV7-6
j_gene: TRBJ2-3
CDR3aa: CASSLGPDTQYF
CDR3nt: TGTGCCAGCAGCTTAGGGCCGGATACGCAGTATTTT

d_gene: -
abundance: few
v_gene: TRBV30
j_gene: TRBJ1-2
CDR3aa: CAWNSGNYGYTF
CDR3nt: TGTGCCTGGAACAGCGGAAACTATGGCTACACCTTC

d_gene: -
abundance: -
v_gene: TRBV27
j_gene: TRBJ2-2
CDR3aa: CASSWAGPDTGELFF
CDR3nt: TGTGCCAGCAGTTGGGCGGGGCCGGACACCGGGGAGCTGTTTTTT

d_gene: TRBD1
abundance: few
v_gene: TRBV29-1
j_gene: TRBJ2-5
CDR3aa: CSVVRQGAETQYF
CDR3nt: TGCAGCGTTGTACGACAGGGGGCAGAGACCCAGTACTTC

d_gene: -
abundance: few
v_gene: TRBV14
j_gene: TRBJ2-3
CDR3aa: CASSLGATDTQYF
CDR3nt: TGTGCCAGCAGCCTGGGGGCGACAGATACGCAGTATTTT

d_gene: -
abundance: -
v_gene: TRBV23-1
j_gene: TRBJ2-2
CDR3aa: CASKAAGGTGELFF
CDR3nt: TGCGCCAGCAAGGCCGCCGGGGGCACCGGGGAGCTGTTTTTT

d_gene: -
abundance: -
v_gene: TRBV2
j_gene: TRBJ2-1
CDR3aa: CASSEVGGLGEQFF
CDR3nt: TGTGCCAGCAGTGAAGTAGGCGGCCTGGGTGAGCAGTTCTTC

d_gene: TRBD2
abundance: few
v_gene: TRBV9
j_gene: TRBJ2-5
CDR3aa: CASSPGTSEQETQYF
CDR3nt: TGTGCCAGCAGCCCAGGGACTAGCGAACAAGAGACCCAGTACTTC

d_gene: TRBD1
abundance: -
v_gene: TRBV15
j_gene: TRBJ1-2
CDR3aa: CATSQGVDRENYGYTF
CDR3nt: TGTGCCACCAGCCAGGGAGTCGACAGGGAGAACTATGGCTACACCTTC

d_gene: -
abundance: -
v_gene: TRBV5-6
j_gene: TRBJ1-2
CDR3aa: CASSLGGSLVYGYTF
CDR3nt: TGTGCCAGCAGCTTGGGAGGGTCCCTTGTCTATGGCTACACCTTC

d_gene: -
abundance: few
v_gene: TRBV7-9
j_gene: TRBJ1-1
CDR3aa: CASSHWETLNTEAFF
CDR3nt: TGTGCCAGCAGTCATTGGGAGACGTTGAACACTGAAGCTTTCTTT